Reported below is one T cell receptor (beta chain). What it recognizes is unknown. The data were taken from a study of OX40 agonist ivuxolimab in advanced cancers. Study at large: Ivuxolimab, which patients received intravenously every 2 weeks, was dosed at 0.01 to 10 mg/kg. Averaging 60 years in age, with a range of 23 to 79, the cohort was 80% to 90% male. Partial responses were achieved by three patients, of whom one had hepatocellular carcinoma and two had cutaneous melanoma.

Study conclusions and caveats: Antigens targeted by the expanded peripheral T cells were not determined.

Assay: immunoSEQ multiplex PCR; the TCRdb copy retains only in-frame clones and omits some. Among around 15,000 clones listed, over 75% were seen once. The material sequenced was CD4+ or CD8+ T cells sorted from blood, taken in a trial of the OX40 agonist ivuxolimab. This receptor was identified in an adult with an advanced solid tumor such as melanoma, head and neck, liver or kidney cancer.

For the CDR3, the DNA is TGTGCCAGCAGGTCGCGGGTAAGCACAGATACGCAGTATTTT. Its translation: CASRSRVSTDTQYF. The chain is built from TRBV6-1 and TRBJ2-3; perhaps TRBD2 as D (5 bases). CDR3 length: 14 residues. V lost 6 bases to trimming and J lost 0 bases, with 10 bases between them. CDR1 MNHNS and CDR2 SASEGT come from the germline V gene.